This T cell receptor (beta chain) comes out of a study of vaccination effects on CD4 cells after COVID-19. Study background: Two doses of BNT162b2 or mRNA-1273 vaccine were administered to participants.

The CDR3 contains 16 residues. The V and J ends lost 4 bases and 5 bases respectively, with 15 bases between them. Germline V gene lookup returns CDR1 SEHNR and CDR2 FQNEAQ (reference sequence). Sequencing followed a ViraFEST assay step that expanded antigen-specific CD4+ T cells with viral peptide pools. The culture ran for nine to eleven days, and then CD4+ T cells were isolated. Each vaccine recipient was nucleocapsid antibody negative and had no prior SARS-CoV-2 infection. The authors replaced half the medium with IL-2 medium on days 3 and 7. The table came from immunoSEQ multiplex PCR; TCRdb's copy has only in-frame clones and leaves some out. The table includes around 55,000 clones, 55% to 75% detected once. Note on this clone: Its target is unknown.

This clonotype was obtained from a human donor who received a COVID-19 vaccine. Sequences were derived from CD4+ T cells from PBMCs cultured with SARS-CoV-2 spike peptides, sampled before COVID-19 vaccination. This sequence joins TRBV7-9 and TRBJ1-6; D unclear. The CDR3 spells CASSSTSRPNNSPLHF. The CDR3 nucleotides read TGTGCCAGCAGCTCGACTTCTAGGCCCAATAATTCACCCCTCCACTTT.